The next 32 T cell receptor beta chains were all read from a single sample in a study of OX40 agonist ivuxolimab in advanced cancers. The method was immunoSEQ multiplex PCR; TCRdb's version includes in-frame clones alone and lacks a portion of them. The sample holds tens of thousands of clones, about 88% seen once. Source: CD4+ or CD8+ T cells sorted from blood, taken in a trial of the OX40 agonist ivuxolimab. The receptors originated from an adult with an advanced solid tumor such as melanoma, head and neck, liver or kidney cancer.

V usage is TRBV9 and J usage is TRBJ1-2, with D unclear. Trimming removed 0 bases at V and 6 bases at J, with 30 bases between. Germline CDR1 and CDR2: SGDLS and YYNGEE. This CDR3 spans 20 amino acids. The CDR3 sequence: CASSVGVGRPTPDKEDGYTF. The CDR3 DNA is TGTGCCAGCAGCGTAGGCGTAGGACGACCTACCCCTGATAAGGAAGATGGCTACACCTTC.

The genes are TRBV29-1 and TRBJ2-5; no clear D. Looked up from germline, CDR1 is SQVTM and CDR2 is ANQGSEA. The CDR3 has 16 residues. V shed 5 bases and J shed 1 base, with 20 bases lying between them. CDR3: CSVWMNTYQVQETQYF. As DNA, the CDR3 is TGCAGCGTTTGGATGAATACTTATCAAGTCCAAGAGACCCAGTACTTC.

This clone was seen only a few times. The V call is TRBV7-2, the J call TRBJ2-7; 9 bases match TRBD2. This CDR3 has 14 residues. The junction had 4 bases not matched to a gene; V was cut back by 2 bases and J by 5 bases. Germline V gene sequence: CDR1 SGHTA, CDR2 FQGNSA. The CDR3 nucleotides read TGTGCCAGCAGCTTAATTAGCGGGAGCGACGAGCAGTACTTC. Residues: CASSLISGSDEQYF.

J is TRBJ2-3 and V is TRBV4-1; perhaps TRBD1 as D (7 bases). Germline V CDR1 and CDR2: MGHRA, YSYEKL. V shed 1 base and J shed 0 bases, with 17 bases lying between them. This CDR3 has 18 amino acids. DNA of the CDR3: TGCGCCAGCAGCCAAGGACCCCACAGGGGAGGTAGCACAGATACGCAGTATTTT. It specifies CASSQGPHRGGSTDTQYF.

The J gene is TRBJ2-1, the V gene TRBV30, with no clear D. Germline V CDR1 and CDR2: GTSNPN, SVGIG (reference sequence). Trimming took 2 bases from V and 10 from J, leaving 6 bases between them. This CDR3 is 10 amino acids long. For the CDR3, the DNA is TGTGCCTGGAGTCTAGGGGAGCAGTTCTTC. It codes for CAWSLGEQFF.

This clone turned up a few times. J is TRBJ1-6 and V is TRBV10-1; weak D call: TRBD1 (6 bases). With 6 bases removed from V and 10 bases from J, the gap between germline ends came to 19 bases. Germline lookup yields CDR1 WNHNN and CDR2 SYGVQD (reference sequence). The length of the CDR3 is 15 residues. The CDR3 sequence: CASSQQGPRRSPLHF. The CDR3 DNA follows: TGCGCCAGCAGCCAGCAGGGGCCAAGGAGGTCACCCCTCCACTTT.

V gene TRBV6-4 combines with J gene TRBJ1-1; D is possibly TRBD1 (6 bases). Trimming removed 7 bases at V and 0 bases at J, with 21 bases between. Germline V gene lookup returns CDR1 MRHNA and CDR2 SNTAGT. This CDR3 has 17 amino acids. CDR3 sequence reads: CASKYRELVLLNTEAFF. CDR3 bases: TGTGCCAGCAAATACAGGGAACTCGTACTTCTGAACACTGAAGCTTTCTTT.

J is TRBJ2-5 and V is TRBV19; 8 nucleotides agree with TRBD2. The ends lost 0 bases at V and 4 bases at J; junction bases unmatched: 7. Germline CDR1 reads LNHDA; CDR2 reads SQIVND (reference sequence). The CDR3 runs to 16 residues. The DNA for the CDR3 is TGTGCCAGTAGTATAGATCTCCCCGGGACTAGAGAGACCCAGTACTTC. Amino acids: CASSIDLPGTRETQYF.

The chain is built from TRBV27 and TRBJ1-6; unclear D gene. With 6 bases removed from V and 4 bases from J, the gap between germline ends came to 16 bases. There are 16 residues in the CDR3. Germline CDR1 is MNHEY and CDR2 is SMNVEV (reference sequence). CDR3 sequence: CASSSTGSLYNSPLHF. In DNA, the CDR3 is TGTGCCAGCAGCTCCACCGGCAGTTTGTATAATTCACCCCTCCACTTT.

This clone has just a few counts. CDR3 protein: CSVPLVRGGYTF. The CDR3 DNA is TGCAGCGTCCCGTTGGTGAGGGGAGGCTACACCTTC. The chain has TRBV29-1 and TRBJ1-2, with D tentatively TRBD1 (5 bases). This CDR3 contains 12 residues. Germline lookup yields CDR1 SQVTM and CDR2 ANQGSEA. The V and J ends lost 6 bases and 8 bases respectively, with 16 bases between them. Based on the CDR3 plus reference TRBV29-1 and TRBJ1-2, the full variable domain is SAVISQKPSRDICQRGTSLTIQCQVDSQVTMMFWYRQQPGQSLTLIATANQGSEATYESGFVIDKFPISRPNLTFSTLTVSNMSPEDSSIYLCSVPLVRGGYTFGSGTRLTVV.

The chain couples TRBV19 to TRBJ1-1; no clear D gene. Germline CDR1 is LNHDA and CDR2 is SQIVND (reference sequence). Between the trimmed V and J ends, which lost 5 bases and 10 bases, there was a span of 14 bases. The CDR3 loop spans 12 amino acids. The CDR3 DNA follows: TGTGCCAGTAGTTCCGGGTTCGACGGAGCTTTCTTT. Its protein is CASSSGFDGAFF.

This clone was seen just once. This chain joins TRBV4-1 and TRBJ2-7; D is unclear. CDR1 MGHRA and CDR2 YSYEKL come from the germline V gene. There are 16 residues in the CDR3. V was shortened by 4 bases and J by 3 bases, with 19 bases between the two germline ends. The DNA of the CDR3 is TGCGCCAGCAGCCCCGGACCTCTGACAAGACACTACGAGCAGTACTTC. Its translation is CASSPGPLTRHYEQYF.

V usage is TRBV12-5 and J usage is TRBJ1-4; D gene uncertain. Germline CDR1 is LGHNT and CDR2 is FRNRAP. This CDR3 has 17 amino acids. V lost 5 bases to trimming and J lost 5 bases, with 21 bases between them. The CDR3 spells CASGPPFNSGQNEKLFF. DNA for the CDR3: TGTGCTAGTGGTCCTCCGTTCAACAGCGGTCAGAATGAAAAACTGTTTTTT.

The chain carries TRBV28 and TRBJ2-7, with D perhaps matching TRBD1 (6 bases). Per germline, CDR1 MDHEN and CDR2 SYDVKM. CDR3 size: 15 residues. Deletions cut 5 bases from V and 3 bases from J, with 17 bases between. The CDR3 loop is CASSPSRTEFYEQYF. For the CDR3, the DNA is TGTGCCAGCAGTCCCTCCCGGACAGAATTCTACGAGCAGTACTTC.

The chain carries TRBV6-5 and TRBJ2-5, with a tentative D call TRBD1 (6 bases). V was trimmed by 0 bases and J by 4 bases, leaving 15 bases between them. Per germline, CDR1 MNHEY and CDR2 SVGAGI. The length of the CDR3 is 16 residues. The CDR3 loop reads CASSYSSRTELETQYF. The CDR3 nucleotides are TGTGCCAGCAGTTACTCTAGTCGGACAGAACTAGAGACCCAGTACTTC.

Only one count was recorded for this clone. The rearrangement links TRBV5-1 to TRBJ1-1; D gene uncertain. Germline CDR1 SGHRS, CDR2 YFSETQ. V lost 0 bases to trimming and J lost 0 bases, with 6 bases between them. The CDR3 consists of 14 residues. CDR3 loop: CASSLDGLNTEAFF. The CDR3 DNA is TGCGCCAGCAGCTTGGACGGGTTGAACACTGAAGCTTTCTTT.

This clone was observed a single time. CDR3 DNA: TGTGCCAGCAGCTTTCTGGGGAGCTCCTATAATTCACCCCTCCACTTT. Amino acids: CASSFLGSSYNSPLHF. V gene TRBV13 combines with J gene TRBJ1-6; D remains unclear. V gave up 3 bases and J gave up 0 bases, with 9 bases separating them. CDR1 is PRHDT, CDR2 FYEKMQ, per germline (reference sequence). The CDR3 extends over 16 amino acids.

V usage is TRBV5-8 and J usage is TRBJ2-1, with 7 bases aligning to TRBD1. CDR3 length: 15 residues. Germline V gene sequence: CDR1 SGHTS, CDR2 YDEGEE. With V trimmed by 3 bases and J by 0 bases, 3 bases remained unmatched. CDR3 in DNA: TGTGCCAGCAGCTCCAGGGGGAGCTCCTACAATGAGCAGTTCTTC. It encodes CASSSRGSSYNEQFF.

This chain joins TRBV11-2 and TRBJ1-1; TRBD1 might be the D (6 bases). Deletions cut 1 base from V and 6 bases from J, with 15 bases between. CDR3 length: 15 amino acids. Germline V lookup: CDR1 SGHAT, CDR2 FQNNGV. The DNA of the CDR3 is TGTGCCAGCAGCTTAGTAGGGGGGGCGCGTCCTGAAGCTTTCTTT. As protein: CASSLVGGARPEAFF.

This clone appeared once. The gene calls are TRBV7-9 and TRBJ2-1; perhaps TRBD2 as D (6 bases). V lost 4 bases to trimming and J lost 0 bases, with 22 bases between them. The CDR3 is 19 residues long. Germline loops: CDR1 SEHNR, CDR2 FQNEAQ (reference sequence). CDR3 residues: CASSSPTLGPTSSYNEQFF. The CDR3 DNA sequence: TGTGCCAGCAGCTCTCCCACCTTAGGCCCGACTAGCTCCTACAATGAGCAGTTCTTC.

The chain combines TRBV7-6 with TRBJ1-3; 7 nucleotides line up with TRBD1. The V and J ends lost 4 bases and 2 bases, in that order; junction bases with no gene match: 2. The germline gives CDR1 SGHVS, CDR2 FNYEAQ. CDR3 length equals 14 residues. CDR3 in amino acids: CASSSQGAGNTIYF. In DNA, the CDR3 is TGTGCCAGCAGCTCCCAGGGGGCTGGAAACACCATATATTTT.

The chain uses TRBV13 and TRBJ1-2; D not resolved. The V gene lost 0 bases and the J gene lost 6 bases, with 5 bases spanning the gap. The CDR3 is 12 amino acids. Germline V gene sequence: CDR1 PRHDT, CDR2 FYEKMQ (reference sequence). CDR3 protein: CASSLGKHGYTF. CDR3 sequence (DNA): TGTGCCAGCAGCTTAGGCAAGCATGGCTACACCTTC.

The rearrangement joins TRBV29-1 to TRBJ1-2; 11 bases are shared with TRBD1. The CDR3 consists of 13 residues. CDR1 and CDR2 from the germline V gene are SQVTM and ANQGSEA. Germline trimming cut 7 bases from V and 7 bases from J; bases unmatched to any gene: 8. CDR3 loop: CSAGPGQGGGYTF. The CDR3 DNA follows: TGCAGCGCCGGACCGGGACAGGGGGGTGGCTACACCTTC. Full variable domain (missing parts from reference TRBV29-1 and TRBJ1-2): SAVISQKPSRDICQRGTSLTIQCQVDSQVTMMFWYRQQPGQSLTLIATANQGSEATYESGFVIDKFPISRPNLTFSTLTVSNMSPEDSSIYLCSAGPGQGGGYTFGSGTRLTVV.

This clone turned up a few times. CDR3 DNA sequence: TGTGCCAGTAGTATACGGCAGGGGACGGGTGGCTATGGCTACACCTTC. This encodes CASSIRQGTGGYGYTF. The chain employs TRBV19 and TRBJ1-2; a possible D gene is TRBD1 (6 bases). V was cut by 2 bases and J by 4 bases, with 17 bases left in between. This CDR3 comprises 16 residues. Per the germline V gene, CDR1 is LNHDA and CDR2 is SQIVND (reference sequence).

This chain uses TRBV13 with TRBJ1-1, with D unresolved. The germline CDR1 and CDR2 sequences are PRHDT and FYEKMQ (reference sequence). The CDR3 spans 13 residues. Trimming shortened V by 5 bases and J by 6 bases, and 13 bases separated the two germline ends. CDR3 coding DNA: TGTGCCAGCAGCGTTACACCGGGCCCTGAAGCTTTCTTT. Translation gives CASSVTPGPEAFF.

This clone was seen only once. The chain links TRBV9 to TRBJ2-5; a weak D match, TRBD2 (5 bases). Trimming left V 0 bases short and J 3 bases short, with 15 bases between. CDR3 size: 16 residues. CDR1 SGDLS and CDR2 YYNGEE come from the germline V gene. The DNA of the CDR3 is TGTGCCAGCAGCGTAGCTGAAGGATACGGGGAAGAGACCCAGTACTTC. Translation: CASSVAEGYGEETQYF.

The genes are TRBV29-1 and TRBJ2-5; 8 bases align to TRBD2. The CDR3 spans 16 residues. Germline V CDR1 and CDR2: SQVTM, ANQGSEA. V dropped 5 bases and J dropped 1; count of bases not matched to a gene: 12. CDR3 loop: CSVNQPGLGIQETQYF. The CDR3 nucleotides read TGCAGCGTTAATCAACCGGGACTAGGGATCCAAGAGACCCAGTACTTC.

The chain joins TRBV7-9 to TRBJ1-5; no clear D. The germline V gene encodes CDR1 SEHNR and CDR2 FQNEAQ (reference sequence). The V gene lost 2 bases and the J gene lost 4 bases, with 3 bases spanning the gap. The CDR3 totals 12 residues. CDR3 residues: CASSLSNQPQHF. The CDR3 bases are TGTGCCAGCAGCTTATCAAATCAGCCCCAGCATTTT. Using reference TRBV7-9 and TRBJ1-5 for the parts outside the CDR3, the full variable domain is DTGVSQNPRHKITKRGQNVTFRCDPISEHNRLYWYRQTLGQGPEFLTYFQNEAQLEKSRLLSDRFSAERPKGSFSTLEIQRTEQGDSAMYLCASSLSNQPQHFGDGTRLSIL.

The chain employs TRBV19 and TRBJ1-2, with D maybe TRBD1 (6 bases). There are 13 residues in the CDR3. V shed 5 bases and J shed 1 base, with 8 bases lying between them. CDR1 and CDR2 (germline): LNHDA, SQIVND (reference sequence). CDR3 residues: CASSPRGNYGYTF. The CDR3 DNA reads TGTGCCAGTAGTCCCAGGGGTAACTATGGCTACACCTTC.

This chain links TRBV7-9 with TRBJ1-2, with D perhaps TRBD1 (5 bases). V was clipped by 5 bases and J by 4 bases, with 14 bases between them. The length of the CDR3 is 14 residues. In germline, CDR1 is SEHNR, CDR2 FQNEAQ (reference sequence). The CDR3 nucleotides are TGTGCCAGCAGCCTCACTGGACATACCTATGGCTACACCTTC. Residues: CASSLTGHTYGYTF.

This clone was observed a single time. DNA for the CDR3: TGCGCCAGCAGCCAAGGCTACATTGCAACTAATGAAAAACTGTTTTTT. This translates into CASSQGYIATNEKLFF. V and J are TRBV4-1 and TRBJ1-4; D is unclear. CDR1 and CDR2 (germline): MGHRA, YSYEKL. The V and J ends lost 1 base and 0 bases respectively, with 9 bases between them. There are 16 residues in the CDR3.

This clone is labeled medium-sized. The rearrangement links TRBV27 to TRBJ2-4, with 7 bases identical to TRBD2. Germline CDR1 is MNHEY and CDR2 is SMNVEV (reference sequence). Losses at the gene ends were 6 bases for V and 7 bases for J; bases not matched to a gene: 6. The CDR3 is 13 amino acids. The CDR3 loop reads CASRTGGVNIQYF. The CDR3 nucleotides are TGTGCCAGCAGAACTGGGGGGGTGAACATTCAGTACTTC.